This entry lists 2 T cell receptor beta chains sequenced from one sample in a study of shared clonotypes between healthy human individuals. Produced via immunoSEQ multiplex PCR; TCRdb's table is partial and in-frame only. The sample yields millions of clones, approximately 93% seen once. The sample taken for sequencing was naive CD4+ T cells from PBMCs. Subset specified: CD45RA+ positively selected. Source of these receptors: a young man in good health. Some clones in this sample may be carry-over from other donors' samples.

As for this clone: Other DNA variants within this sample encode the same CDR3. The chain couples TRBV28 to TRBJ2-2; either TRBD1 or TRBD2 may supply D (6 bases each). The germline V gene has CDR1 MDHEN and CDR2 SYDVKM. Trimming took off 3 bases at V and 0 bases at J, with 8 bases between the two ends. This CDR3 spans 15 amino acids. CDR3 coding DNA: TGTGCCAGCAGTTTCGGGGGCACGAACACCGGGGAGCTGTTTTTT. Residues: CASSFGGTNTGELFF.

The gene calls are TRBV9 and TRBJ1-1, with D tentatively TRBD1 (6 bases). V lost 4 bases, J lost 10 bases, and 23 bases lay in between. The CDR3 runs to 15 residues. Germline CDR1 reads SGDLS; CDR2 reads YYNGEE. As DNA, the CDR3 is TGTGCCAGCAGCCCCGGGGGGCGGAAATCCCCCACAGCTTTCTTT. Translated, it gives CASSPGGRKSPTAFF.